The 16 T cell receptor beta chains presented below share a single source sample, sequenced in a study of cytomegalovirus exposure and HLA in healthy donors. Primers: 60 Vbeta forward and 13 Jbeta reverse. TCRdb keeps only in-frame clones here, not all; method: immunoSEQ multiplex PCR. The table shows about 110,000 clones, with 80% to 85% occurring only once. Sample: PBMCs. The receptors originated from a woman aged 55 to 70 in good health and CMV-seropositive.

The chain joins TRBV21-1 to TRBJ2-1; the table calls TRBD2, which could not be checked here. TRBV21-1 represents a pseudogene. This CDR3 contains 15 residues. CDR3 in amino acids: CASSGSGVRYNEQFF. CDR3 DNA sequence: TGTGCCAGCAGCGGATCGGGAGTTCGCTACAATGAGCAGTTCTTC.

This clone was recorded only once. V and J are TRBV19 and TRBJ1-6; no clear D. Per germline, CDR1 LNHDA and CDR2 SQIVND (reference sequence). The CDR3 is made up of 12 amino acids. V was shortened by 2 bases and J by 9 bases, with 5 bases between the two germline ends. The CDR3 sequence is CASSISGSPLHF. CDR3 coding DNA: TGTGCCAGTAGTATATCCGGTTCACCCCTCCACTTT.

This clone was observed a handful of times. The gene calls are TRBV9 and TRBJ1-1; no clear D gene. Germline V gene sequence: CDR1 SGDLS, CDR2 YYNGEE. The CDR3 is made up of 13 amino acids. Deletions cut 1 base from V and 1 base from J, with 5 bases between. The CDR3 sequence: CASSVYKNTEAFF. CDR3 DNA: TGTGCCAGCAGCGTATACAAGAACACTGAAGCTTTCTTT.

The rearrangement links TRBV21-1 to TRBJ2-7; the DNA was not compared with TRBD2, the D call given in the table. TRBV21-1 is a documented pseudogene. CDR3 length: 17 residues. CDR3: CASSKVRKHELSYEQYF. CDR3 nucleotides: TGTGCCAGCAGCAAAGTGAGGAAACACGAGCTCTCCTACGAGCAGTACTTC.

The chain links TRBV6-6 to TRBJ2-7; 8 nucleotides agree with TRBD2. This CDR3 has 16 residues. J lost 0 bases, V lost 5 bases, and 9 bases had no gene match. Germline assignment: CDR1 MNHNY and CDR2 SVGAGI (reference sequence). CDR3 loop: CASSRTTSGSSYEQYF. The CDR3 coding sequence is TGTGCCAGCAGTCGAACAACTAGCGGAAGCTCCTACGAGCAGTACTTC.

This clone appeared a few times. This chain uses TRBV6-6 with TRBJ2-3; possibly TRBD1 for D (6 bases). The CDR3 has 15 amino acids. Per germline, CDR1 MNHNY and CDR2 SVGAGI (reference sequence). V shed 6 bases and J shed 0 bases, with 13 bases lying between them. This CDR3 reads CASSSPGQSTDTQYF. DNA of the CDR3: TGTGCCAGCAGCTCCCCGGGACAAAGCACAGATACGCAGTATTTT.

The chain employs TRBV7-3 and TRBJ2-5, with TRBD2 identical over 7 bases. Germline V gene sequence: CDR1 SGHTA, CDR2 FQGTGA. V trimming: 3 bases; J trimming: 5 bases; junction bases outside the gene matches: 12. The CDR3 length is 16 residues. CDR3 sequence reads: CASSFFSGGSRETQYF. The CDR3 DNA is TGTGCCAGCAGCTTTTTCTCCGGCGGGAGTAGGGAGACCCAGTACTTC.

The genes are TRBV2 and TRBJ1-1; 7 positions agree with TRBD1. This CDR3 spans 13 amino acids. CDR1 is SNHLY, CDR2 FYNNEI, per germline. The V gene end was trimmed by 8 bases and the J gene end by 0 bases; junction bases not matched to a gene: 3. The CDR3, as DNA: TGTGCCAGCGACGACAGGGTGAACACTGAAGCTTTCTTT. This translates into CASDDRVNTEAFF.

This clone was recorded a few times. The chain uses TRBV11-2 and TRBJ1-4; 8 bases agree with TRBD1. V trimming: 4 bases; J trimming: 10 bases; junction bases outside the gene matches: 8. The CDR3 has 14 residues. The germline V gene has CDR1 SGHAT and CDR2 FQNNGV. The CDR3 DNA reads TGTGCCAGCAGCTCTTTCGGACAGGGAGGAAAACTGTTTTTT. It yields the protein CASSSFGQGGKLFF. Full variable domain (rest looked up from reference TRBV11-2 and TRBJ1-4): EAGVAQSPRYKIIEKRQSVAFWCNPISGHATLYWYQQILGQGPKLLIQFQNNGVVDDSQLPKDRFSAERLKGVDSTLKIQPAKLEDSAVYLCASSSFGQGGKLFFGSGTQLSVL.

In DNA form, the CDR3 reads TGCAGCGTTGGAGGAGGCTATGGCTACACCTTC. Amino acid sequence: CSVGGGYGYTF. J is TRBJ1-2 and V is TRBV29-1; D remains unclear. V was shortened by 4 bases and J by 4 bases, with 7 bases between the two germline ends. The CDR3 totals 11 residues. Germline V gene sequence: CDR1 SQVTM, CDR2 ANQGSEA.

The chain employs TRBV11-2 and TRBJ1-5, with 8 bases aligning to TRBD1. The CDR3 runs 16 residues. After removal of 5 bases from V and 4 bases from J, the junction contained 10 bases not matched to a gene. Germline V gives CDR1 SGHAT, CDR2 FQNNGV. In nucleotides, the CDR3 is TGTGCCAGCAGCCAAGGGACAGGCTCTTTAAATCAGCCCCAGCATTTT. Its protein is CASSQGTGSLNQPQHF.

The chain is built from TRBV7-2 and TRBJ1-5; TRBD1 might be the D (5 bases). The germline gives CDR1 SGHTA, CDR2 FQGNSA. The CDR3 sequence is 14 residues long. Trimming took 1 base from V and 4 from J, leaving 8 bases between them. CDR3 loop: CASSLVAGNQPQHF. The CDR3 DNA reads as TGTGCCAGCAGCTTAGTTGCAGGGAATCAGCCCCAGCATTTT.

V usage is TRBV14 and J usage is TRBJ1-2, with D maybe TRBD1 (5 bases). Trimming stripped 0 bases from V and 4 bases from J, with 9 bases between. The CDR3 sequence is 14 residues long. Germline values: CDR1 SGHDN, CDR2 FVKESK. The CDR3 nucleotides are TGTGCCAGCAGCCAAGATTACAGGATCTATGGCTACACCTTC. Translation gives CASSQDYRIYGYTF.

This chain connects TRBV5-6 to TRBJ2-2; D remains ambiguous. V was cut by 0 bases and J by 6 bases, with 12 bases left in between. Germline CDR1 is SGHDT and CDR2 is YYEEEE. This CDR3 comprises 15 residues. The CDR3 region has the DNA TGTGCCAGCAGCTTGGTAGGTCGTGGAGCCGGGGAGCTGTTTTTT. Translated, it gives CASSLVGRGAGELFF.

The chain is built from TRBV19 and TRBJ2-2; TRBD1 matches 7 bases. V lost 1 base and J lost 0; bases outside the gene matches: 5. Germline values: CDR1 LNHDA, CDR2 SQIVND (reference sequence). CDR3 size: 17 residues. CDR3 loop: CASSIVRQGPNTGELFF. CDR3 DNA sequence: TGTGCCAGTAGTATAGTGAGACAGGGCCCGAACACCGGGGAGCTGTTTTTT.

The chain carries TRBV6-6 and TRBJ2-7; D gene unclear. Trimming stripped 8 bases from V and 4 bases from J, with 12 bases between. The CDR3 covers 12 residues. CDR1 is MNHNY, CDR2 SVGAGI, per germline (reference sequence). The CDR3 region is CASSPPLYEQYF. The CDR3 DNA sequence: TGTGCCAGCTCTCCTCCTTTGTACGAGCAGTACTTC.